This T cell receptor beta chain was sequenced in a study of OX40 agonist ivuxolimab in advanced cancers. Study in general: Treatment of patients was with ivuxolimab, an agonistic anti-OX40 (CD134) antibody. The eligibility criteria allowed prior anti-PD-1, anti-PD-L1 or anti-CTLA-4 therapy, and approximately 42% had some. Study conclusions and caveats: Expanded clones belonging to CD8+ T cells outnumbered, on average, those of CD4+.

Sequenced by immunoSEQ multiplex PCR; TCRdb stores in-frame clones only, minus some. The table lists 130,000 or so clones, 85% to 95% of them singletons, with 0.9% to 1.2% in the top ten. The CDR3 length is 14 residues. Germline V gene lookup returns CDR1 MNHNY and CDR2 SVGAGI (reference sequence). A remark on this clone: Its antigen is not identified. Sequence at one end of the junction differs from germline and may be a read error.

Specimen: CD4+ or CD8+ T cells sorted from blood, collected in a trial of the OX40 agonist ivuxolimab. The receptor's source is an adult with an advanced solid tumor such as melanoma, head and neck, liver or kidney cancer. V usage is TRBV6-6 and J usage is TRBJ1-2; TRBD1 is a possible D gene (5 bases). CDR3 loop: CASSFTGSNYPHDF. In DNA, the CDR3 is TGTGCCAGCAGTTTCACAGGCTCAAACTATCCCCATGACTTC.